This T cell receptor beta chain is drawn from a study of shared clonotypes between healthy human individuals (dated by TCRdb to the early 2020s). Study-level background: The cohort included three men and a couple of women between 18 and 49 years of age. For each donor, CD4 naive and CD4 memory were each run on three plates, CD8 naive on two plates, and CD8 memory on one plate. To estimate repertoire size and how much clonotypes are shared between individuals, the study performed deep sequencing of blood TCR repertoires from about 5 healthy adults. Different laboratories and diverse techniques were used to prepare libraries and sequence TCR repertoires, to increase sequencing depth and limit assay-specific biases. Per donor, leukapheresis produced somewhere between about 0.94 and 8.9 billion PBMCs. The investigation overall reported the following: Sampling was limited to blood, and TCR repertoires in tissue likely differ from TCR repertoires in blood. Because the study included a small number of donors, the genetic and exposure-history diversity represented was limited. Based on pairwise subsampling, the degree of clonotype sharing among donors was expected to be affected by sequencing depth. Higher generation probabilities were observed for clonotypes shared by all four sorted-subset donors than for non-shared clonotypes. Sharing across four donors was observed for approximately 4.6% of naive CD4, less than 4% of naive CD8, roughly 2.4% of memory CD4, and about 0.4% of memory CD8 clonotypes. Naive subsets generally had larger estimated clonotype richness than memory subsets. Even with the large sequencing depth, rarefaction of the sorted-subset datasets indicated that sequencing was incomplete.

The donors were healthy, HIV-negative adults who had no recently reported acute infections or vaccinations. Every donor was a Caucasian adult residing in Nashville, Tennessee, USA. CD4+ T cells were enriched by magnetic negative selection, after which naive cells were positively selected on CD45RA and the negative fraction was taken as the memory subset. Blood was obtained by leukapheresis, after which PBMCs were separated by Ficoll-Histopaque density gradient centrifugation and cryopreserved in liquid nitrogen vapor phase. Analytical flow cytometry was used to check the purity and quantity of each magnetically sorted T cell population. From each sorted fraction, genomic DNA was isolated and quantified by UV absorbance on a Nanodrop 2000c. In the case of this clone: It has no known antigen specificity. No base qualities exist here, and no much larger clone lies one base off it.

Using the deep immunoSEQ assay, multiplex PCR amplified TCR CDR3 regions from genomic DNA. Extracted genomic DNA from each cell subset was spread evenly across all wells of several immunoSEQ 96-well plates, with each plate serving as a replicate. For sorted subsets, each replicate PCR was loaded with 200 to 250 ng genomic DNA, equivalent to 25,000 to 35,000 T cell genomes. Purified libraries were quantified with a Qubit 3.0 fluorometer, sized on a Bioanalyzer 2100, and re-quantified with the KAPA Library Quantification kit. A separate single-read 150-cycle Illumina NextSeq 550 flow cell was used to sequence each immunoSEQ 96-well plate. As for the authors' bioinformatics: Because the immunoSEQ output held only junctional sequences and lacked quality scores, the filtering could not match the filtering applied to full-length reads. To assign V/J genes and CDR3, sequences were annotated against IMGT germline references using PyIR, a Python wrapper for IgBLAST v1.9. Any read was removed if the V/J assignment was weak (E-value above 1e-6), the CDR3 was missing, or the read contained stop codons, out-of-frame junctions, or ambiguous translated residues. V3J clonotypes were defined as sequences sharing an identical inferred V gene, J gene, and CDR3 amino acid sequence. To compute the percentage overlap between repertoires, the number of shared unique clonotypes was divided by the size of the smaller repertoire. Repertoire richness was assessed with RTK rarefaction, the Chao1 estimator, and Recon v2.1 estimates of unobserved clonotypes. For all TCRbeta clonotypes obtained by the gDNA method from a few donors, generation probabilities were computed with OLGA. In TCRdb, the immuneACCESS table is reduced to in-frame sequences with V and J assigned. These tables do not hold every clone; where another copy was compared, an unresolved V gene accounts for under half, and the others remain unexplained. D and trimming come from the DNA, and the V and J calls and clone size come from that table. This sample lists roughly 2,500,000 clones; 90% to 95% were detected once. The ten largest clones capture approximately 0.37% of the sample.

V lost 3 bases and J lost 2 bases; the stretch between them is 17 bases long. CDR1 and CDR2 (MGHRA, YSYEKL) derive from the germline V gene. The cysteine opens and the phenylalanine closes a CDR3 of 17 amino acids. Left in the record is the CDR3 DNA by itself, 51 bases read in frame from the first base. The clonotype originates from a man aged 18 to 29 in good health. Some clones in this sample may be carry-over from other donors' samples. The V and J segments used are TRBV4-1 and TRBJ2-4; the D call is tentative, TRBD1 or TRBD2, as each matches 6 bases. The sequencing sample was made of naive CD4+ T cells from PBMCs. Taken with the paper, the label for cell subset or site translates to: CD45RA+ positively selected. The base sequence is TGCGCCAGCAGCCAGGGGCTGGGGGGCGCACCCAAAAACATTCAGTACTTC. It codes for CASSQGLGGAPKNIQYF.